The 4 T cell receptor beta chains below all came from one sample that was sequenced in a study of blood T cell repertoires in COVID-19 (dated by TCRdb to between 2020 and 2021). To prepare the library, the immunoSEQ multiplex PCR assay was applied. TCRdb re-hosts the immuneACCESS table, in-frame sequences only. Its copies lack some clones; in the studies checked, an unresolved V gene accounts for under half of them, and the cause for the rest is not known. For this sample there are about 59,000 clones; roughly 84% appear just once. The ten largest clones represent 4% to 6% of the sample. Sequences were obtained from peripheral blood. All receptors derive from an elderly man in a cohort sampled during active COVID-19.

This chain joins TRBV5-5 and TRBJ2-7, with D possibly matching TRBD2 (6 bases). V lost 0 bases, J lost 3 bases, and 13 bases lay in between. Germline CDR1 is SGHKS and CDR2 is YYEKEE (reference sequence). The CDR3 extends over 15 amino acids. Here the CDR3 DNA reads TGTGCCAGCAGCTTGGTATTAGCGGCGGGCTACGAGCAGTACTTC. It is translated as CASSLVLAAGYEQYF.

Here the CDR3 DNA reads TGTGCCAGCAGCGTAAATCCTCTTTACAATGAGCAGTTCTTC. Protein sequence: CASSVNPLYNEQFF. V and J are TRBV9 and TRBJ2-1; D unresolved. From germline, CDR1 is SGDLS and CDR2 YYNGEE. The CDR3 has 14 amino acids. Deletions cut 1 base from V and 4 bases from J, with 9 bases between.

This chain joins TRBV28 and TRBJ2-6; weak D call: TRBD2 (6 bases). The germline V gene has CDR1 MDHEN and CDR2 SYDVKM. V was trimmed by 5 bases and J by 1 base, leaving 12 bases between them. The CDR3 consists of 16 residues. DNA for the CDR3: TGTGCCAGCAGTCCCCATAGCGGTTCTGGGGCCAACGTCCTGACTTTC. Translating it yields CASSPHSGSGANVLTF.

This sequence joins TRBV7-9 and TRBJ1-6; D might be TRBD1 (5 bases). The CDR3 has 14 residues. V lost 2 bases, J lost 8 bases, and 10 bases lay in between. The germline gives CDR1 SEHNR, CDR2 FQNEAQ (reference sequence). For the CDR3, the DNA is TGTGCCAGCAGCTTACAGGGCATGGATTCACCCCTCCACTTT. Translating it yields CASSLQGMDSPLHF.